The 30 T cell receptor beta chains below come from one sample, sequenced in a study of blood T cell repertoires in COVID-19. Assay used: immunoSEQ multiplex PCR; TCRdb lists only in-frame clones, some missing. The table has some 390,000 clones, about nine tenths seen once; the top ten hold roughly 1.6%. The sample taken for sequencing was peripheral blood. These receptors all come from a woman between 40 and 55 years old with COVID-19, enrolled during active disease.

The rearrangement links TRBV2 to TRBJ2-2; D not resolved. This CDR3 is built from 14 residues. The V gene lost 8 bases and the J gene lost 5 bases, with 15 bases spanning the gap. Per the germline V gene, CDR1 is SNHLY and CDR2 is FYNNEI. In DNA form, the CDR3 reads TGTGCCAGCGACTCGGCGTTGGGTACCGGGGAGCTGTTTTTT. Amino acids: CASDSALGTGELFF.

The V gene is TRBV28, the J gene TRBJ1-1; D may be TRBD1 (5 bases). The CDR3 totals 14 residues. Germline lookup yields CDR1 MDHEN and CDR2 SYDVKM. V gave up 1 base and J gave up 5 bases, with 11 bases separating them. The CDR3 here is CASSLYGGGTEAFF. For the CDR3, the DNA is TGTGCCAGCAGTTTATATGGGGGAGGAACTGAAGCTTTCTTT.

The chain is built from TRBV7-2 and TRBJ1-1, with 9 positions matching TRBD1. The V gene end was trimmed by 3 bases and the J gene end by 3 bases; junction bases not matched to a gene: 5. This CDR3 is 15 amino acids long. CDR1 is SGHTA and CDR2 is FQGNSA in the germline V gene. CDR3 amino acids: CASSFNTGGDTEAFF. CDR3 sequence (DNA): TGTGCCAGCAGCTTCAATACAGGGGGCGACACTGAAGCTTTCTTT.

The chain carries TRBV12-3 or TRBV12-4 and TRBJ1-2; no clear D. V was cut by 8 bases and J by 4 bases, with 11 bases left in between. The CDR3 extends over 12 amino acids. The CDR3 coding sequence is TGTGCCAGCCTCGTCCGGGGCTATGGCTACACCTTC. Protein sequence: CASLVRGYGYTF.

As regards this clone: Other DNA sequences from this sample encode an identical CDR3 as well. V and J are TRBV30 and TRBJ1-3; D unresolved. CDR1 and CDR2 from the germline V gene are GTSNPN and SVGIG (reference sequence). This CDR3 region has 11 residues. Between the trimmed V and J ends, which lost 4 bases and 4 bases, there was a span of 5 bases. CDR3 sequence (DNA): TGTGCCTGGAACCGGGGAAACACCATATATTTT. Translating gives CAWNRGNTIYF.

The chain links TRBV20-1 to TRBJ2-3; D perhaps matches TRBD2 (6 bases). The length of the CDR3 is 16 residues. Between the trimmed V and J ends, which lost 6 bases and 3 bases, there was a span of 22 bases. Germline V gene lookup returns CDR1 DFQATT and CDR2 SNEGSKA (reference sequence). CDR3 loop: CSASHPWRGQTDTQYF. The CDR3 DNA reads as TGCAGTGCCAGTCACCCCTGGCGGGGCCAGACAGATACGCAGTATTTT.

J is TRBJ1-1 and V is TRBV5-8; D remains unclear. The CDR3 has 15 residues. Germline lookup yields CDR1 SGHTS and CDR2 YDEGEE. V was cut by 1 base and J by 0 bases, with 10 bases left in between. The CDR3 loop reads CASSLSAAVNTEAFF. The CDR3 nucleotides are TGTGCCAGCAGCTTGAGTGCGGCGGTGAACACTGAAGCTTTCTTT.

This chain joins TRBV7-2 and TRBJ1-5; 9 bases align to TRBD1. The CDR3 sequence is 15 residues long. After removal of 3 bases from V and 7 bases from J, the junction contained 7 bases not matched to a gene. The germline V gene has CDR1 SGHTA and CDR2 FQGNSA. The CDR3 nucleotides read TGTGCCAGCAGCTTGGGGACAGGGTTTAGACAGCCCCAGCATTTT. It codes for CASSLGTGFRQPQHF.

The chain employs TRBV27 and TRBJ1-6, with 9 bases fitting TRBD1. This CDR3 has 14 residues. V trimming: 5 bases; J trimming: 6 bases; junction bases outside the gene matches: 2. The germline V gene encodes CDR1 MNHEY and CDR2 SMNVEV (reference sequence). CDR3 protein: CASSVTGGNSPLHF. In nucleotides, the CDR3 is TGTGCCAGCAGTGTGACAGGGGGTAATTCACCCCTCCACTTT.

The chain employs TRBV9 and TRBJ1-4; D is perhaps TRBD1 (6 bases). The CDR3 length is 16 residues. Looked up from germline, CDR1 is SGDLS and CDR2 is YYNGEE. V gave up 2 bases and J gave up 6 bases, with 17 bases separating them. The chain's CDR3 is CASSVSAGVRDEKLFF. As DNA, the CDR3 is TGTGCCAGCAGCGTTTCGGCAGGGGTGCGGGATGAAAAACTGTTTTTT. Variable domain in full (rest from reference TRBV9 and TRBJ1-4): DSGVTQTPKHLITATGQRVTLRCSPRSGDLSVYWYQQSLDQGLQFLIQYYNGEERAKGNILERFSAQQFPDLHSELNLSSLELGDSALYFCASSVSAGVRDEKLFFGSGTQLSVL.

The V call is TRBV3-1 (or the pseudogene TRBV3-2), the J call TRBJ1-5; the D gene is possibly TRBD1 (5 bases). CDR1 is LGHDT, CDR2 YNNKEL, per germline (reference sequence). CDR3 size: 13 residues. V lost 0 bases and J lost 5, with 5 bases in between. CDR3 coding DNA: TGTGCCAGCAGCCAAGAAGGGGATCAGCCCCAGCATTTT. It specifies CASSQEGDQPQHF.

The chain joins TRBV5-1 to TRBJ2-1; 8 nucleotides agree with TRBD2. Germline V lookup: CDR1 SGHRS, CDR2 YFSETQ. J was trimmed by 6 bases and V by 0 bases; bases with no gene match: 14. This CDR3 has 18 amino acids. The DNA of the CDR3 is TGCGCCAGCAGCTTGGACCTGGTAACTAGCGGCTCTCGCAATGAGCAGTTCTTC. Protein sequence: CASSLDLVTSGSRNEQFF.

The V and J genes are TRBV7-2 and TRBJ2-7; 9 bases fit TRBD1. Trimming removed 5 bases from V and 3 bases from J; junction bases left unmatched: 8. The CDR3 loop spans 15 amino acids. Looked up from germline, CDR1 is SGHTA and CDR2 is FQGNSA. For the CDR3, the DNA is TGTGCCAGCAGCACCGGTACAGGGGGCTTCTACGAGCAGTACTTC. This gives the protein CASSTGTGGFYEQYF.

V is TRBV5-4 and J is TRBJ1-4, with TRBD1 matching 10 bases. J lost 6 bases, V lost 0 bases, and 5 bases had no gene match. The germline V gene encodes CDR1 SGHNT and CDR2 YYREEE (reference sequence). This CDR3 is built from 16 residues. The CDR3 DNA reads TGTGCCAGCAGCTTGGCCGCCGGGACAGGGGATGAAAAACTGTTTTTT. It is translated as CASSLAAGTGDEKLFF.

V and J are TRBV28 and TRBJ1-5, with 7 bases that match TRBD1. The CDR3 is 16 residues long. With V trimmed by 5 bases and J by 5 bases, 12 bases remained unmatched. Germline V gene data show CDR1 as MDHEN and CDR2 as SYDVKM. The CDR3, as DNA: TGTGCCAGCAGTGGGACAGCCTTGGGGGTCCATCAGCCCCAGCATTTT. Its translation is CASSGTALGVHQPQHF.

The chain combines TRBV10-3 with TRBJ1-1; D is undetermined. The ends were cut back, 0 bases at V and 4 bases at J, with 3 bases in the middle. The V gene's germline CDR1 is ENHRY and CDR2 SYGVKD. The CDR3 runs to 12 residues. The CDR3 here is CAISESSTEAFF. The CDR3 coding sequence is TGTGCCATCAGTGAGTCCAGCACTGAAGCTTTCTTT.

Only a few counts were recorded for this clone. V usage is TRBV7-2 and J usage is TRBJ1-5; TRBD1 aligns across 8 bases. CDR3 length: 18 amino acids. The germline V gene has CDR1 SGHTA and CDR2 FQGNSA. J lost 0 bases, V lost 3 bases, and 10 bases had no gene match. The CDR3 loop reads CASSFSGTGPHSNQPQHF. CDR3 coding DNA: TGTGCCAGCAGCTTTTCCGGGACAGGTCCCCATAGCAATCAGCCCCAGCATTTT.

V gene TRBV30 combines with J gene TRBJ1-2; D perhaps matches TRBD1 (6 bases). V was shortened by 0 bases and J by 4 bases, with 15 bases between the two germline ends. Germline CDR1 reads GTSNPN; CDR2 reads SVGIG (reference sequence). The CDR3 has 15 residues. The CDR3: CAWSVQEGGGYGYTF. The CDR3 nucleotides are TGTGCCTGGAGTGTCCAAGAGGGGGGGGGCTATGGCTACACCTTC.

The V and J genes are TRBV4-1 and TRBJ1-5, with 7 nucleotides matching TRBD1. The germline CDR1 and CDR2 sequences are MGHRA and YSYEKL. CDR3 size: 15 residues. V gave up 10 bases and J gave up 5 bases; unmatched junction bases: 14. The CDR3 DNA follows: TGCGCCATCACCAGGAGGACAGGCAGTTATCAGCCCCAGCATTTT. Translated: CAITRRTGSYQPQHF.

The genes are TRBV5-1 and TRBJ1-3; D unclear. The CDR3 is made up of 14 amino acids. Looked up from germline, CDR1 is SGHRS and CDR2 is YFSETQ. V shed 0 bases and J shed 0 bases, with 4 bases lying between them. CDR3 loop: CASSLGNSGNTIYF. The DNA for the CDR3 is TGCGCCAGCAGCTTGGGTAACTCTGGAAACACCATATATTTT.

V is TRBV7-9 and J is TRBJ1-2, with D unresolved. Germline-derived CDR1 and CDR2 are SEHNR and FQNEAQ (reference sequence). V gave up 8 bases and J gave up 5 bases, with 15 bases separating them. This CDR3 contains 13 residues. In DNA, the CDR3 is TGTGCCAGCCTGGACGGGGTCCGATATGGCTACACCTTC. Translating gives CASLDGVRYGYTF.

V and J are TRBV5-4 and TRBJ1-4; 9 nucleotides agree with TRBD1. With V trimmed by 4 bases and J by 8 bases, 6 bases remained unmatched. Germline lookup yields CDR1 SGHNT and CDR2 YYREEE (reference sequence). The CDR3 length is 14 residues. This CDR3 reads CASSPGQGKEKLFF. The CDR3 bases are TGTGCCAGCAGCCCGGGACAGGGCAAGGAAAAACTGTTTTTT.

The chain joins TRBV27 to TRBJ2-7; 8 bases map to TRBD1. V shed 3 bases and J 1 base; nucleotides not matched to a gene: 5. The length of the CDR3 is 15 residues. In germline, CDR1 is MNHEY, CDR2 SMNVEV (reference sequence). The CDR3 DNA reads TGTGCCAGCAGTTTTGGGAGACAGGGGTCCTACGAGCAGTACTTC. Translated, it gives CASSFGRQGSYEQYF.

The chain is built from TRBV28 and TRBJ1-4; D call uncertain. CDR1 MDHEN and CDR2 SYDVKM come from the germline V gene. V lost 6 bases, J lost 5 bases, and 10 bases lay in between. This CDR3 spans 13 amino acids. CDR3 residues: CASSDSHNEKLFF. In nucleotides, the CDR3 is TGTGCCAGCAGCGACTCCCACAATGAAAAACTGTTTTTT.

This chain joins TRBV24-1 and TRBJ1-5; 9 bases align to TRBD1. Germline loops: CDR1 KGHDR, CDR2 SFDVKD. This CDR3 is 15 amino acids long. Trimming removed 3 bases from V and 5 bases from J; junction bases left unmatched: 4. CDR3 DNA: TGTGCCACCAGTGATGCGACAGGGGGTTATCAGCCCCAGCATTTT. Amino acid sequence: CATSDATGGYQPQHF.

The gene calls are TRBV5-4 and TRBJ2-1, with D possibly matching TRBD2 (6 bases). Trimming shortened V by 4 bases and J by 6 bases, and 23 bases separated the two germline ends. Germline V gives CDR1 SGHNT, CDR2 YYREEE (reference sequence). This CDR3 contains 17 residues. Written as DNA, the CDR3 is TGTGCCAGCAGCCGGACTACCGGGCCCAGTAGCCGCAATGAGCAGTTCTTC. It specifies CASSRTTGPSSRNEQFF.

The chain uses TRBV7-2 and TRBJ2-3; TRBD2 aligns across 13 bases. The CDR3 is 17 residues long. The J segment lost 2 bases and the V segment lost 4 bases, leaving 6 bases of the junction unmatched. Per the germline V gene, CDR1 is SGHTA and CDR2 is FQGNSA. Here the CDR3 DNA reads TGTGCCAGCAGCTCACGGACTAGCGGGAGAGTCACAGATACGCAGTATTTT. Translated: CASSSRTSGRVTDTQYF.

The V call is TRBV5-1, the J call TRBJ2-1, with D uncertain. With 0 bases removed from V and 2 bases from J, the gap between germline ends came to 6 bases. Germline-derived CDR1 and CDR2 are SGHRS and YFSETQ. This CDR3 spans 14 amino acids. DNA of the CDR3: TGCGCCAGCAGCTTGGGCAGTGCCTACAATGAGCAGTTCTTC. Translated: CASSLGSAYNEQFF.

Only one count was recorded for this clone. V is TRBV19 and J is TRBJ2-3; TRBD1 is a possible D gene (6 bases). Trimming pared 5 bases from V and 0 bases from J, leaving 12 bases between. This CDR3 comprises 15 residues. The V gene's germline CDR1 is LNHDA and CDR2 SQIVND (reference sequence). The CDR3 DNA reads as TGTGCCAGTAGTCCCGGGACACCCAGCACAGATACGCAGTATTTT. It encodes CASSPGTPSTDTQYF.

The genes are TRBV7-3 and TRBJ2-3; D may be TRBD1 (6 bases). V lost 6 bases to trimming and J lost 6 bases, with 19 bases between them. This CDR3 is built from 15 residues. In germline, CDR1 is SGHTA, CDR2 FQGTGA. CDR3 DNA: TGTGCCAGCAGTTTGACAGGCCTGGGAGAGGATACGCAGTATTTT. Protein sequence: CASSLTGLGEDTQYF.